Below, 24 T cell receptor beta chains from the same sample are listed, as sequenced in a study of cytomegalovirus exposure and HLA in healthy donors. Libraries were prepared by immunoSEQ multiplex PCR; TCRdb keeps only in-frame clonotypes and omits some of them. In the table there are roughly 330,000 clones, around 90% of which are singletons. Sequencing was performed on PBMCs. These receptors were collected from a woman in her twenties or thirties in good health and CMV-seropositive.

This chain uses TRBV6-1 with TRBJ1-2; D is possibly TRBD1 (6 bases). Germline assignment: CDR1 MNHNS and CDR2 SASEGT. The V and J ends lost 8 bases and 3 bases respectively, with 19 bases between them. The CDR3 is 15 residues long. The DNA of the CDR3 is TGTGCCAGCCGCCCGAGTAAAGGACAGCACTATGGCTACACCTTC. It yields the protein CASRPSKGQHYGYTF.

V usage is TRBV6-5 and J usage is TRBJ1-6; tentatively, D is TRBD1 (6 bases). V gave up 3 bases and J gave up 9 bases, with 18 bases separating them. The CDR3 is 16 residues long. Per the germline V gene, CDR1 is MNHEY and CDR2 is SVGAGI. DNA of the CDR3: TGTGCCAGCAGTTATACAGGGAGCCCTGAATTTTCACCCCTCCACTTT. Translating it yields CASSYTGSPEFSPLHF.

In its sample, this clone was seen once. The V gene is TRBV19, the J gene TRBJ1-1; 7 bases fit TRBD1. The CDR3 totals 14 residues. Germline V gives CDR1 LNHDA, CDR2 SQIVND (reference sequence). After removal of 3 bases from V and 10 bases from J, the junction contained 11 bases not matched to a gene. The CDR3 nucleotides are TGTGCCAGTAGTATCGGACGGCTAGGGGGCTTAGCTTTCTTT. Its protein product is CASSIGRLGGLAFF.

The chain links TRBV6-6 to TRBJ2-7, with TRBD1 matching 7 bases. V was clipped by 5 bases and J by 4 bases; unmatched bases: 8. The CDR3 sequence is 14 residues long. Germline-derived CDR1 and CDR2 are MNHNY and SVGAGI (reference sequence). The CDR3 DNA reads TGTGCCAGCAGTCCCAGGGGGTACCTATACGAGCAGTACTTC. Amino acid sequence: CASSPRGYLYEQYF.

V gene TRBV4-2 combines with J gene TRBJ2-2, with TRBD1 as a possible D gene (6 bases). This CDR3 has 15 residues. CDR1 and CDR2 from the germline V gene are LGHNA and YNFKEQ. Trimming left V 0 bases short and J 5 bases short, with 10 bases between. CDR3 DNA: TGTGCCAGCAGCCAAGATCCAGGGGAAACCGGGGAGCTGTTTTTT. It yields the protein CASSQDPGETGELFF.

The CDR3 DNA reads TGTGCCAGCAGTGAACTGGACAGGAGGCATGGCTACACCTTC. It is translated as CASSELDRRHGYTF. The chain recombines TRBV6-1 with TRBJ1-2; 7 bases agree with TRBD1. The V gene end was trimmed by 2 bases and the J gene end by 6 bases; junction bases not matched to a gene: 6. The germline gives CDR1 MNHNS, CDR2 SASEGT. The CDR3 has 14 residues.

The V call is TRBV28, the J call TRBJ1-1, with TRBD1 identical over 7 bases. The J segment lost 0 bases and the V segment lost 6 bases, leaving 13 bases of the junction unmatched. The CDR3 contains 17 residues. Germline CDR1 MDHEN, CDR2 SYDVKM. The CDR3 here is CASSPVGGQFMNTEAFF. The CDR3 DNA follows: TGTGCCAGCAGCCCAGTAGGGGGACAGTTCATGAACACTGAAGCTTTCTTT.

V and J are TRBV6-1 and TRBJ2-3; 8 nucleotides line up with TRBD1. CDR1 is MNHNS, CDR2 SASEGT, per germline. CDR3 length: 15 residues. The V and J ends lost 6 bases and 2 bases, in that order; junction bases with no gene match: 7. Here the CDR3 reads CASSVDRVYTDTQYF. CDR3 nucleotide sequence: TGTGCCAGCAGCGTGGACAGGGTCTACACAGATACGCAGTATTTT.

The CDR3 bases are TGTGCCAGCAGGGTGACCGGGACCAACACTGAAGCTTTCTTT. Amino acid sequence: CASRVTGTNTEAFF. J is TRBJ1-1 and V is TRBV6-5; D possibly corresponds to TRBD1 (5 bases). V was clipped by 6 bases and J by 2 bases, with 13 bases between them. Germline CDR1 and CDR2: MNHEY and SVGAGI. The CDR3 contains 14 residues.

The chain joins TRBV13 to TRBJ2-1, with 7 bases matching TRBD2. The CDR3 runs to 17 residues. J was trimmed by 1 base and V by 5 bases; bases with no gene match: 11. Looked up from germline, CDR1 is PRHDT and CDR2 is FYEKMQ (reference sequence). Here the CDR3 DNA reads TGTGCCAGCAGCCCTCAGGCTAGCGGAGATTCCTACAATGAGCAGTTCTTC. Its protein is CASSPQASGDSYNEQFF.

This chain uses TRBV5-4 with TRBJ2-2, with D unresolved. V was shortened by 0 bases and J by 3 bases, with 3 bases between the two germline ends. The length of the CDR3 is 13 residues. Germline lookup yields CDR1 SGHNT and CDR2 YYREEE (reference sequence). The DNA for the CDR3 is TGTGCCAGCAGCTTGGACCACACCGGGGAGCTGTTTTTT. Protein: CASSLDHTGELFF.

This clone was seen once. This sample also contains other DNA sequences that code for the same CDR3. The V call is TRBV7-2, the J call TRBJ1-2; TRBD1 matches at 9 bases. The germline gives CDR1 SGHTA, CDR2 FQGNSA. The CDR3 has 14 amino acids. The junction had 2 bases not matched to a gene; V was cut back by 4 bases and J by 2 bases. The CDR3 reads CASSSDRGNYGYTF. The CDR3 region has the DNA TGTGCCAGCAGCTCCGACAGGGGGAACTATGGCTACACCTTC.

A remark on this clone: One junction end does not reproduce the germline sequence, and a read error may be involved. The CDR3, as DNA: TGTGCCACCAGCAGAGACTGGGATAGGCAGTATTTT. It yields the protein CATSRDWDRQYF. The J gene is TRBJ2-3, the V gene TRBV15; D is uncertain. CDR1 and CDR2 (germline): LNHNV, YYDKDF (reference sequence). This CDR3 region has 12 residues. The variable domain in full, with the rest retrieved from reference TRBV15 and TRBJ2-3, is DAMVIQNPRYQVTQFGKPVTLSCSQTLNHNVMYWYQQKSSQAPKLLFHYYDKDFNNEADTPDNFQSRRPNTSFCFLDIRSPGLGDTAMYLCATSRDWDRQYFGPGTRLTVL.

The rearrangement joins TRBV15 to TRBJ1-6, with a weak D call TRBD1 (6 bases). The CDR3 totals 13 residues. The V and J ends lost 5 bases and 14 bases respectively, with 16 bases between them. In germline, CDR1 is LNHNV, CDR2 YYDKDF (reference sequence). The CDR3 here is CATSEQEGGSLHF. The CDR3 DNA sequence: TGTGCCACCAGCGAACAGGAGGGGGGTTCCCTCCACTTT.

The genes are TRBV9 and TRBJ2-1; 11 positions agree with TRBD2. CDR1 is SGDLS, CDR2 YYNGEE, per germline. Germline trimming cut 0 bases from V and 8 bases from J; bases unmatched to any gene: 4. The CDR3 loop spans 15 amino acids. DNA for the CDR3: TGTGCCAGCAGCGTAGTTACTAGCGGGGGCGATGAGCAGTTCTTC. It codes for CASSVVTSGGDEQFF.

The V call is TRBV30, the J call TRBJ1-5; possible D gene TRBD1, 5 bases. Germline loops: CDR1 GTSNPN, CDR2 SVGIG (reference sequence). V was clipped by 0 bases and J by 5 bases, with 11 bases between them. The CDR3 has 14 residues. CDR3 protein: CAWSVGEGDQPQHF. CDR3 DNA sequence: TGTGCCTGGAGTGTGGGGGAAGGAGATCAGCCCCAGCATTTT.

The rearrangement uses TRBV6-5 and TRBJ1-2, with TRBD1 as a possible D gene (5 bases). This CDR3 comprises 14 residues. Deletions cut 4 bases from V and 1 base from J, with 10 bases between. Germline-derived CDR1 and CDR2 are MNHEY and SVGAGI. CDR3 residues: CASSSRDFNYGYTF. The CDR3 DNA reads as TGTGCCAGCAGTTCCCGGGACTTTAACTATGGCTACACCTTC.

V usage is TRBV28 and J usage is TRBJ2-7; 9 nucleotides align to TRBD1. The V and J ends lost 6 bases and 5 bases, in that order; junction bases with no gene match: 11. The CDR3 totals 15 residues. Germline V gene data show CDR1 as MDHEN and CDR2 as SYDVKM. The CDR3 spells CASSLGLTGGNEQYF. In DNA, the CDR3 is TGTGCCAGCAGCCTTGGGTTGACAGGGGGGAACGAGCAGTACTTC. Full variable domain (missing parts from reference TRBV28 and TRBJ2-7): DVKVTQSSRYLVKRTGEKVFLECVQDMDHENMFWYRQDPGLGLRLIYFSYDVKMKEKGDIPEGYSVSREKKERFSLILESASTNQTSMYLCASSLGLTGGNEQYFGPGTRLTVT.

The V and J genes are TRBV30 and TRBJ1-2, with 10 bases lining up with TRBD1. CDR1 is GTSNPN, CDR2 SVGIG, per germline (reference sequence). V was clipped by 3 bases and J by 6 bases; unmatched bases: 7. The CDR3 is made up of 14 amino acids. Here the CDR3 DNA reads TGTGCCTGGAGCCCGGGACAGGGGTATAATGGCTACACCTTC. Translation: CAWSPGQGYNGYTF.

The rearrangement joins TRBV28 to TRBJ1-5, with D possibly matching TRBD1 (6 bases). There are 14 residues in the CDR3. Trimming left V 10 bases short and J 0 bases short, with 13 bases between. CDR1 MDHEN and CDR2 SYDVKM come from the germline V gene. The CDR3 sequence is CANSPGVSNQPQHF. DNA of the CDR3: TGTGCCAACTCACCAGGGGTTAGCAATCAGCCCCAGCATTTT.

For the CDR3, the DNA is TGTGCCAGCAGCTTCCCCAGCGGGAGAGAGACCCAGTACTTC. Its translation: CASSFPSGRETQYF. V and J are TRBV7-9 and TRBJ2-5; 8 bases fit TRBD2. This CDR3 has 14 residues. Germline V gene data show CDR1 as SEHNR and CDR2 as FQNEAQ (reference sequence). V lost 3 bases to trimming and J lost 4 bases; unmatched junction nucleotides: 4.

The V call is TRBV2, the J call TRBJ2-1, with TRBD2 matching over 9 bases. Trimming removed 7 bases from V and 8 bases from J; junction bases left unmatched: 9. The CDR3 runs to 14 residues. Germline V gives CDR1 SNHLY, CDR2 FYNNEI. The CDR3, as DNA: TGTGCCAGCACCAATAGCGGGAGTGTAGATGAGCAGTTCTTC. It specifies CASTNSGSVDEQFF.

This clone has a handful of counts. V is TRBV5-1 and J is TRBJ2-2; TRBD2 agrees at 7 bases. Germline CDR1 reads SGHRS; CDR2 reads YFSETQ. The CDR3 has 15 amino acids. V was pared by 4 bases and J by 7 bases, with 10 bases of the junction left unmatched. CDR3 nucleotide sequence: TGCGCCAGCAGCCCCAGACTAGCCGGGCACGGGGAGCTGTTTTTT. As protein: CASSPRLAGHGELFF.

This chain uses TRBV15 with TRBJ2-1, with TRBD1 matching 7 bases. CDR1 LNHNV and CDR2 YYDKDF come from the germline V gene (reference sequence). V shed 3 bases, J shed 9 bases, and the junction held 8 bases outside the gene matches. The CDR3 runs 14 residues. In DNA form, the CDR3 reads TGTGCCACCAGCAGCCCTGACAGGGCCGTTGAGCAGTTCTTC. Its translation: CATSSPDRAVEQFF.